This T cell receptor (beta chain) originates from a study of tumor-infiltrating lymphocytes in primary liver carcinoma. In the study overall: The patients presented with primary liver carcinoma, which was managed through surgical resection. Each of the growths was stage T1-T3 N0M0, extending about 4.2 to 11 cm across.

Out of unsorted whole blood came the blood RNA, and germline DNA was extracted as well. As for this clonotype: Its antigen remains unknown. A junction end diverges from the germline sequence, so it may reflect a read error.

Production of TCR beta cDNA used 400 to 650 ng total RNA together with a constant-region primer. TCR beta libraries came from three nested multiplex PCR rounds using slightly modified ARM-PCR. The two initial PCR rounds, roughly 11 cycles each, used TRBV1-TRBV30 forward and C-beta reverse primers. TCRdb reprocessed the multiplex PCR reads via MiXCR and lists one record per CDR3 protein. The sample yields nearly 200,000 distinct CDR3 sequences, less than 65% seen once. Per the germline V gene, CDR1 is SGHAT and CDR2 is FQNNGV. The CDR3 covers 18 residues. Whole-study findings and limits: Against blood, tumors held a significantly higher top-250-clone fraction (p = 0.039). Being bulk and unsorted, samples allowed no CD4+ and CD8+ repertoire comparison.

The chain combines TRBV11-2 with TRBJ2-3, with 11 bases fitting TRBD2. The sample was peripheral blood. The clonotype comes from a woman aged 55 to 70 with primary liver carcinoma and hepatitis B virus infection. CDR3 coding DNA: TGTGCCAACAGCTTAAATCTCCTAGCGGGAGGCGATGCGGATACGCAGTATTTT. Translated: CANSLNLLAGGDADTQYF.